This entry lists 18 T cell receptor beta chains sequenced from one sample in a study of blood T cells in healthy people across ages. For the second PCR, which ran for about 6 to 11 cycles, a sample-barcoded 5' primer and a J-beta primer mix were used. TCRdb re-derived calls from the 5' RACE reads in MiXCR, one entry per CDR3 protein. This table has some 550,000 distinct CDR3 sequences, around 48% appearing once. Sequencing was carried out using blood. The receptors were sampled from an elderly man in good health.

This rearrangement joins TRBV9 to TRBJ2-3; unclear D gene. This CDR3 has 16 residues. In germline, CDR1 is SGDLS, CDR2 YYNGEE. Between the trimmed V and J ends, which lost 0 bases and 2 bases, there was a span of 13 bases. Here the CDR3 DNA reads TGTGCCAGCAGCGTAGGAGTAGGTACTTCCACAGATACGCAGTATTTT. Protein sequence: CASSVGVGTSTDTQYF.

Only a few counts were recorded for this clonotype. J is TRBJ2-5 and V is TRBV5-6; 8 bases are a match to TRBD1. V lost 4 bases and J lost 5; bases outside the gene matches: 13. The CDR3 is 16 residues long. CDR1 and CDR2 from the germline V gene are SGHDT and YYEEEE. CDR3 coding DNA: TGTGCCAGCAGCGCACCCCGGGCAGGGGGCGCGGAGACCCAGTACTTC. It specifies CASSAPRAGGAETQYF.

The J gene is TRBJ2-4, the V gene TRBV10-3; the D is unclear. The germline V gene has CDR1 ENHRY and CDR2 SYGVKD. V shed 2 bases and J shed 3 bases, with 11 bases lying between them. The CDR3 sequence is 15 residues long. The CDR3: CAISEAKGGKNIQYF. DNA for the CDR3: TGTGCCATCAGTGAGGCCAAGGGCGGCAAAAACATTCAGTACTTC.

CDR3 in amino acids: CASSGTSGAVTGEQYF. The CDR3 DNA follows: TGCGCCAGCAGCGGGACTAGCGGAGCCGTGACTGGCGAGCAGTACTTC. V and J are TRBV5-1 and TRBJ2-7; 11 bases fit TRBD2. Germline loops: CDR1 SGHRS, CDR2 YFSETQ. The V segment lost 4 bases and the J segment 6 bases; nucleotides outside the gene matches: 12. The length of the CDR3 is 16 residues.

The V call is TRBV20-1, the J call TRBJ2-7; TRBD2 might be the D (6 bases). Trimming stripped 5 bases from V and 1 base from J, with 18 bases between. Germline CDR1 reads DFQATT; CDR2 reads SNEGSKA (reference sequence). The CDR3 contains 15 residues. The CDR3 DNA sequence: TGCAGTGCTCACTCTAGCGAGACAGTATCCTACGAGCAGTACTTC. It specifies CSAHSSETVSYEQYF.

This chain connects TRBV29-1 to TRBJ2-1, with 10 bases that match TRBD2. Matching the DNA end better, TRBJ2-7 makes the J call doubtful. The germline V gene has CDR1 SQVTM and CDR2 ANQGSEA. CDR3 length: 19 residues. CDR3 region: CSVTPLAGAHVISYNEQYF. The CDR3 bases are TGCAGCGTTACCCCTCTAGCGGGAGCACATGTTATCTCCTACAATGAGCAGTACTTC.

The sample holds a few counts of this clonotype. The V gene is TRBV15, the J gene TRBJ2-3, with D maybe TRBD2 (5 bases). The V gene's germline CDR1 is LNHNV and CDR2 YYDKDF (reference sequence). This CDR3 contains 14 residues. V was pared by 1 base and J by 4 bases, with 9 bases between. The CDR3 here is CATSRGAAADTQYF. DNA for the CDR3: TGTGCCACCAGCAGAGGAGCGGCGGCAGATACGCAGTATTTT.

The V call is TRBV12-3 or TRBV12-4, the J call TRBJ2-7; 7 nucleotides line up with TRBD1. This CDR3 is 12 amino acids long. Losses at the gene ends were 5 bases for V and 6 bases for J; bases not matched to a gene: 4. CDR3 DNA sequence: TGTGCCAGCAGTGGACAGGTCGGCGAGCAGTACTTC. It specifies CASSGQVGEQYF.

The CDR3 nucleotides read TGTGCCAGCAGCCGGGCAGGGTGGAACTATGGCTACACCTTC. Translating gives CASSRAGWNYGYTF. The chain joins TRBV7-2 to TRBJ1-2; a weak D match, TRBD1 (5 bases). Germline values: CDR1 SGHTA, CDR2 FQGNSA. V was clipped by 5 bases and J by 2 bases, with 12 bases between them. The CDR3 totals 14 residues.

The genes are TRBV5-6 and TRBJ2-2; 7 bases are shared with TRBD1. The V gene's germline CDR1 is SGHDT and CDR2 YYEEEE. The V and J ends lost 1 base and 2 bases, in that order; junction bases with no gene match: 5. The CDR3 runs 16 residues. Here the CDR3 reads CASSLYGTVNTGELFF. CDR3 in DNA: TGTGCCAGCAGCTTGTATGGGACAGTAAACACCGGGGAGCTGTTTTTT.

The rearrangement joins TRBV24-1 to TRBJ2-5; D uncertain. V shed 4 bases and J shed 5 bases, with 7 bases lying between them. The CDR3 has 12 amino acids. Germline-derived CDR1 and CDR2 are KGHDR and SFDVKD. Here the CDR3 DNA reads TGTGCCACCAGTGACCCCGGCGAGACCCAGTACTTC. Protein sequence: CATSDPGETQYF.

This clonotype was detected a few times. V is TRBV7-2 and J is TRBJ1-6, with TRBD1 as a possible D gene (5 bases). Deletions cut 1 base from V and 2 bases from J, with 12 bases between. The length of the CDR3 is 17 residues. Germline CDR1 SGHTA, CDR2 FQGNSA. DNA for the CDR3: TGTGCCAGCAGCTTAGGGGGCAGCCGGACCTATAATTCACCCCTCCACTTT. It specifies CASSLGGSRTYNSPLHF.

The chain joins TRBV12-3 or TRBV12-4 to TRBJ1-1; D ambiguous. The CDR3 length is 13 residues. V shed 1 base and J shed 10 bases, with 13 bases lying between them. CDR3 DNA: TGTGCCAGCAGTTTAGACCACGATATGGCAGCTTTCTTT. This translates into CASSLDHDMAAFF.

This chain joins TRBV20-1 and TRBJ2-1; unclear D gene. This CDR3 region has 11 residues. CDR1 and CDR2 from the germline V gene are DFQATT and SNEGSKA (reference sequence). With 6 bases removed from V and 7 bases from J, the gap between germline ends came to 10 bases. The CDR3 bases are TGCAGTGCCCCCCATCGGAATGAGCAGTTCTTC. This gives the protein CSAPHRNEQFF.

This clonotype was detected only a few times. J is TRBJ2-5 and V is TRBV5-1; 13 nucleotides agree with TRBD2. The CDR3 sequence is 16 residues long. The V gene's germline CDR1 is SGHRS and CDR2 YFSETQ. After removal of 1 base from V and 2 bases from J, the junction contained 2 bases not matched to a gene. CDR3 residues: CASSLQGLAGQETQYF. DNA of the CDR3: TGCGCCAGCAGCTTGCAGGGACTAGCGGGGCAAGAGACCCAGTACTTC.

CDR3: CASSWGQLTGANVLTF. The DNA for the CDR3 is TGTGCCAGCAGCTGGGGACAGCTCACTGGGGCCAACGTCCTGACTTTC. The chain couples TRBV7-2 to TRBJ2-6; TRBD1 matches 7 bases. There are 16 residues in the CDR3. Germline loops: CDR1 SGHTA, CDR2 FQGNSA. V was clipped by 4 bases and J by 2 bases; unmatched bases: 5.

The chain recombines TRBV28 with TRBJ1-6; TRBD1 is a possible D gene (5 bases). CDR3 size: 12 residues. Germline V CDR1 and CDR2: MDHEN, SYDVKM. Trimming stripped 7 bases from V and 7 bases from J, with 8 bases between. CDR3 sequence: CASKGLNSPLHF. In DNA, the CDR3 is TGTGCCAGCAAGGGACTCAATTCACCCCTCCACTTT. Full variable domain (outside the CDR3, taken from reference TRBV28 and TRBJ1-6): DVKVTQSSRYLVKRTGEKVFLECVQDMDHENMFWYRQDPGLGLRLIYFSYDVKMKEKGDIPEGYSVSREKKERFSLILESASTNQTSMYLCASKGLNSPLHFGNGTRLTVT.

The gene calls are TRBV3-1 and TRBJ2-3, with a weak D call TRBD1 (5 bases). Per the germline V gene, CDR1 is LGHDT and CDR2 is YNNKEL (reference sequence). The CDR3 runs 14 residues. Trimming pared 1 base from V and 8 bases from J, leaving 13 bases between. The CDR3 DNA reads TGTGCCAGCAGCCAAGGGACACGGATAGGTACGCAGTATTTT. Protein sequence: CASSQGTRIGTQYF.